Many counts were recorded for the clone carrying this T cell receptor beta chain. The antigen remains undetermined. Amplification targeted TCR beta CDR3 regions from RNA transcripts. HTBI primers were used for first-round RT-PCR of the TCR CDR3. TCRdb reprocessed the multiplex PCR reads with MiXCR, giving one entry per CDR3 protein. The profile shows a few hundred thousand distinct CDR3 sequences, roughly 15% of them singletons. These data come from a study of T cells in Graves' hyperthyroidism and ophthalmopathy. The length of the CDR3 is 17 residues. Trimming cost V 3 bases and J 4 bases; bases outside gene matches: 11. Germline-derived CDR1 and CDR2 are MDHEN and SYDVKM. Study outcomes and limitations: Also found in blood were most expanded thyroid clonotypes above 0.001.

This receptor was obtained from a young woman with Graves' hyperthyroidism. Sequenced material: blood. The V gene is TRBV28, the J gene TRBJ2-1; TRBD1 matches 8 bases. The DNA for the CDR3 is TGTGCCAGCAGTTTGACAGGGGCCGATTCTTTATACAATGAGCAGTTCTTC. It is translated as CASSLTGADSLYNEQFF.